These 13 T cell receptor beta chains came from one sample sequenced in a study of T cell responses to AZD1222 COVID-19 vaccine. Profiling relied on immunoSEQ multiplex PCR, and the TCRdb table lists in-frame clones only, not all of them. The table has 170,000 or so clones, roughly 87% seen once; the top ten hold about 3%. Source: peripheral blood, taken on day 0 of AZD1222 vaccination. The receptors shown here come from an adult in good health.

The chain joins TRBV5-8 to TRBJ1-1, with a tentative D call TRBD1 (6 bases). Germline V gene lookup returns CDR1 SGHTS and CDR2 YDEGEE. The CDR3 has 12 amino acids. V was cut by 5 bases and J by 3 bases, with 8 bases left in between. The DNA of the CDR3 is TGTGCCAGCAGTGGACAGTACACTGAAGCTTTCTTT. Translation: CASSGQYTEAFF.

The chain carries TRBV7-9 and TRBJ1-2; 10 bases agree with TRBD1. This CDR3 spans 16 amino acids. The germline V gene encodes CDR1 SEHNR and CDR2 FQNEAQ (reference sequence). Trimming at V came to 3 bases and at J to 5 bases, leaving 9 bases not matched to a gene. The CDR3 region has the DNA TGTGCCAGCAGCTTGAGGTCTCCGGGACAGGGGTATGGCTACACCTTC. It yields the protein CASSLRSPGQGYGYTF.

The chain combines TRBV9 with TRBJ2-3, with a tentative D call TRBD2 (6 bases). Trimming stripped 5 bases from V and 6 bases from J, with 10 bases between. This CDR3 spans 12 amino acids. Germline values: CDR1 SGDLS, CDR2 YYNGEE. The CDR3 DNA reads TGTGCCAGCAGTCCCAGCGGGGATACGCAGTATTTT. Its protein is CASSPSGDTQYF.

The rearrangement uses TRBV30 and TRBJ1-4; tentatively, D is TRBD1 (5 bases). V was shortened by 5 bases and J by 5 bases, with 15 bases between the two germline ends. The germline V gene has CDR1 GTSNPN and CDR2 SVGIG (reference sequence). The CDR3 runs 14 residues. The CDR3 loop is CAWQEGLMNEKLFF. For the CDR3, the DNA is TGTGCCTGGCAGGAGGGACTGATGAATGAAAAACTGTTTTTT.

The CDR3 DNA is TGTGCCAGCAGCCCCTACCTCGGGGGCACGGAAGGCTACACCTTC. It yields the protein CASSPYLGGTEGYTF. This rearrangement joins TRBV14 to TRBJ1-2; tentative D call: TRBD1 (6 bases). Trimming took 4 bases from V and 8 from J, leaving 20 bases between them. Germline assignment: CDR1 SGHDN and CDR2 FVKESK. The CDR3 covers 15 residues.

The V gene is TRBV5-5, the J gene TRBJ1-4; D unresolved. V lost 2 bases and J 1 base, leaving 12 bases between the germline ends. CDR1 and CDR2 from the germline V gene are SGHKS and YYEKEE (reference sequence). The CDR3 totals 16 residues. CDR3 sequence (DNA): TGTGCCAGCAGCTTCTGGCCCCCGGGAACTAATGAAAAACTGTTTTTT. Protein product: CASSFWPPGTNEKLFF. Supplemented by reference TRBV5-5 and TRBJ1-4, the full variable domain reads DAGVTQSPTHLIKTRGQQVTLRCSPISGHKSVSWYQQVLGQGPQFIFQYYEKEERGRGNFPDRFSARQFPNYSSELNVNALLLGDSALYLCASSFWPPGTNEKLFFGSGTQLSVL.

The CDR3 DNA follows: TGTGCCAGCTTCTCTAGCGCCGGGGAGCTGTTTTTT. Translation: CASFSSAGELFF. The chain recombines TRBV6-5 with TRBJ2-2, with a tentative D call TRBD2 (6 bases). This CDR3 has 12 amino acids. The ends were cut back, 8 bases at V and 6 bases at J, with 10 bases in the middle. The germline gives CDR1 MNHEY, CDR2 SVGAGI.

The chain carries TRBV27 and TRBJ2-7; TRBD1 or TRBD2 may be the D gene (5 bases each). V was pared by 2 bases and J by 2 bases, with 10 bases between. Per the germline V gene, CDR1 is MNHEY and CDR2 is SMNVEV (reference sequence). The CDR3 extends over 14 amino acids. The CDR3 spells CASSLERDAYEQYF. CDR3 nucleotides: TGTGCCAGCAGTTTAGAGAGGGACGCCTACGAGCAGTACTTC.

The chain uses TRBV5-4 and TRBJ1-2, with D perhaps TRBD1 (6 bases). Germline V gene lookup returns CDR1 SGHNT and CDR2 YYREEE (reference sequence). The CDR3 sequence is 14 residues long. Trimming took off 0 bases at V and 7 bases at J, with 13 bases between the two ends. The CDR3 region is CASSLDRDIRGYTF. CDR3 coding DNA: TGTGCCAGCAGCTTGGACAGGGACATTCGTGGCTACACCTTC.

CDR3 coding DNA: TGTGCCAGCAGCTTAGCGTTCTACAATGAGCAGTTCTTC. Its protein is CASSLAFYNEQFF. The chain couples TRBV6-5 to TRBJ2-1; weak D call: TRBD2 (5 bases). V lost 6 bases and J 3 bases, leaving 9 bases between the germline ends. The CDR3 consists of 13 residues. Germline V gene lookup returns CDR1 MNHEY and CDR2 SVGAGI.

This clone has only a few counts. The V gene is TRBV6-5, the J gene TRBJ1-1; TRBD1 aligns across 7 bases. J lost 0 bases, V lost 7 bases, and 5 bases had no gene match. In germline, CDR1 is MNHEY, CDR2 SVGAGI. The CDR3 contains 14 residues. The CDR3 DNA reads as TGTGCCAGCAATAAGGACAGGCTGAACACTGAAGCTTTCTTT. It encodes CASNKDRLNTEAFF.

V gene TRBV2 combines with J gene TRBJ2-2; TRBD2 might be the D (6 bases). V was trimmed by 9 bases and J by 3 bases, leaving 14 bases between them. Looked up from germline, CDR1 is SNHLY and CDR2 is FYNNEI. The CDR3 spans 14 residues. As DNA, the CDR3 is TGTGCCAGTGTAGCGGTTCCTTACACCGGGGAGCTGTTTTTT. Protein: CASVAVPYTGELFF.

This chain joins TRBV5-4 and TRBJ1-2; D is unclear. The V gene's germline CDR1 is SGHNT and CDR2 YYREEE (reference sequence). The V end lost 6 bases, the J end lost 2 bases, and 8 bases lay between the germline ends. The length of the CDR3 is 12 residues. CDR3 nucleotide sequence: TGTGCCAGCACCCAGAACAACTATGGCTACACCTTC. Its translation: CASTQNNYGYTF.